The text below deals with one TCR beta chain. Germline lookup yields CDR1 ENHRY and CDR2 SYGVKD. The V gene lost 3 bases and the J gene lost 11 bases, with 22 bases spanning the gap. The CDR3 is made up of 15 amino acids. The entry originates in a study of T cell changes during pregnancy in multiple sclerosis. Produced via immunoSEQ multiplex PCR; TCRdb's table is partial and in-frame only. The sample holds about 18,000 clones, more than 70% seen once. The sequence derives from a female donor in good health, enrolled as a control in a pregnancy study. The gene calls are TRBV10-3 and TRBJ1-2; the D gene is possibly TRBD1 (6 bases). This specimen was CD8+ T cells from peripheral blood mononuclear cells, taken in the third trimester of pregnancy. CDR3 coding DNA: TGTGCCATCAGTGAACCAGGGGCCCCTCCTGATCGGTACACCTTC. Residues: CAISEPGAPPDRYTF.